Each of the 25 T cell receptor beta chains below was sequenced from the same sample in a study of blood T cell repertoires in COVID-19. Assay: immunoSEQ multiplex PCR; the TCRdb copy retains only in-frame clones and omits some. The data contain about 68,000 clones, roughly nine tenths of them singletons. Sequenced material: peripheral blood. The receptors stem from a man in his forties with COVID-19, enrolled during active disease.

V and J are TRBV5-4 and TRBJ2-7; 12 nucleotides line up with TRBD2. CDR1 is SGHNT and CDR2 is YYREEE in the germline V gene (reference sequence). The CDR3 loop spans 17 amino acids. The J segment lost 1 base and the V segment lost 1 base, leaving 6 bases of the junction unmatched. DNA for the CDR3: TGTGCCAGCAGCTTGACTAGCGGGGGGCCAAGATCCTACGAGCAGTACTTC. Translation: CASSLTSGGPRSYEQYF.

The CDR3 protein is CAISMGQGPAETQYF. The DNA for the CDR3 is TGTGCCATCAGTATGGGACAGGGTCCGGCAGAGACCCAGTACTTC. This sequence joins TRBV10-3 and TRBJ2-5; 9 nucleotides match TRBD1. This CDR3 is 15 amino acids long. Germline CDR1 is ENHRY and CDR2 is SYGVKD. The ends lost 5 bases at V and 4 bases at J; junction bases unmatched: 8.

The CDR3 nucleotides are TGTGCCAGCACCGAAAGGGACAGGGGGGCGTATGGCTACACCTTC. This gives the protein CASTERDRGAYGYTF. The rearrangement uses TRBV6-5 and TRBJ1-2; 11 bases are shared with TRBD1. The length of the CDR3 is 15 residues. Per germline, CDR1 MNHEY and CDR2 SVGAGI. With 7 bases clipped from V and 5 bases from J, the junction kept 9 bases outside the gene matches.

This clone was observed a handful of times. The chain couples TRBV27 to TRBJ2-2; 7 nucleotides match TRBD1. Per germline, CDR1 MNHEY and CDR2 SMNVEV (reference sequence). This CDR3 contains 17 residues. V lost 0 bases and J lost 2; bases outside the gene matches: 6. The CDR3: CASSLSQGLLNTGELFF. Here the CDR3 DNA reads TGTGCCAGCAGTTTATCACAGGGGTTATTAAACACCGGGGAGCTGTTTTTT.

In regard to this clone: Distinct nucleotide sequences in the sample also encode this CDR3. The chain joins TRBV19 to TRBJ1-1; tentatively, D is TRBD1 (5 bases). The CDR3 totals 13 residues. Germline CDR1 is LNHDA and CDR2 is SQIVND (reference sequence). V lost 6 bases and J lost 1, with 9 bases in between. As DNA, the CDR3 is TGTGCCAGTAGCCCTCAGGGGAACACTGAAGCTTTCTTT. Translation: CASSPQGNTEAFF. Combining the CDR3 with reference TRBV19 and TRBJ1-1 gives the whole variable domain DGGITQSPKYLFRKEGQNVTLSCEQNLNHDAMYWYRQDPGQGLRLIYYSQIVNDFQKGDIAEGYSVSREKKESFPLTVTSAQKNPTAFYLCASSPQGNTEAFFGQGTRLTVV.

CDR3 DNA sequence: TGTGCCAGCAGCTCAGTCAGGGGACCGGGAACTGAAGCTTTCTTT. This gives the protein CASSSVRGPGTEAFF. V and J are TRBV11-2 and TRBJ1-1, with D maybe TRBD1 (6 bases). This CDR3 has 15 residues. The germline V gene has CDR1 SGHAT and CDR2 FQNNGV. V lost 4 bases, J lost 5 bases, and 17 bases lay in between.

In DNA, the CDR3 is TGTGCCTGGAGAGAACTGGACAGGGGAGCTTTCTTT. Translation: CAWRELDRGAFF. The chain is built from TRBV30 and TRBJ1-1; 9 bases align to TRBD1. Germline loops: CDR1 GTSNPN, CDR2 SVGIG (reference sequence). This CDR3 has 12 residues. Losses at the gene ends were 3 bases for V and 10 bases for J; bases not matched to a gene: 6.

V gene TRBV5-1 combines with J gene TRBJ1-2; no clear D gene. The germline V and J ends were trimmed by 1 base and 1 base, with 11 bases remaining between them. Germline V gene lookup returns CDR1 SGHRS and CDR2 YFSETQ. CDR3 length: 15 amino acids. The CDR3 sequence is CASSLNAADNYGYTF. The CDR3 coding sequence is TGCGCCAGCAGCTTGAACGCCGCAGATAACTATGGCTACACCTTC.

The chain employs TRBV5-1 and TRBJ2-1; D ambiguous. Trimming took 4 bases from V and 8 from J, leaving 19 bases between them. CDR3 length: 15 residues. CDR1 and CDR2 (germline): SGHRS, YFSETQ. The CDR3 sequence is CASSPRGGSRDEQFF. For the CDR3, the DNA is TGCGCCAGCAGCCCCCGCGGTGGAAGTCGGGATGAGCAGTTCTTC.

The genes are TRBV18 and TRBJ2-7, with D unresolved. Germline V lookup: CDR1 KGHSH, CDR2 LQKENI. The length of the CDR3 is 11 residues. V lost 6 bases, J lost 4 bases, and 7 bases lay in between. The CDR3 DNA sequence: TGTGCCAGCTCCCAGACATACGAGCAGTACTTC. The encoded protein is CASSQTYEQYF.

The genes are TRBV25-1 and TRBJ1-2; 9 positions match TRBD1. V was clipped by 4 bases and J by 8 bases; unmatched bases: 8. Germline assignment: CDR1 MGHDK and CDR2 SYGVNS. This CDR3 comprises 14 residues. CDR3 region: CASSGTGQGRGYTF. CDR3 bases: TGTGCCAGCAGTGGAACGGGACAGGGAAGAGGCTACACCTTC.

V usage is TRBV5-1 and J usage is TRBJ2-5; a weak D match, TRBD2 (7 bases). The CDR3 runs 14 residues. The germline V gene encodes CDR1 SGHRS and CDR2 YFSETQ. The V end lost 6 bases, the J end lost 5 bases, and 17 bases lay between the germline ends. The CDR3 region is CASNLGGGRETQYF. The CDR3, as DNA: TGCGCCAGCAATTTGGGGGGGGGCCGGGAGACCCAGTACTTC.

The chain employs TRBV2 and TRBJ2-2; 9 bases line up with TRBD2. CDR1 and CDR2 from the germline V gene are SNHLY and FYNNEI. The length of the CDR3 is 15 residues. V shed 7 bases and J 1 base; nucleotides not matched to a gene: 4. The CDR3 nucleotides read TGTGCCAGCACGCGAGCGGGGGGGAACACCGGGGAGCTGTTTTTT. As protein: CASTRAGGNTGELFF.

In DNA, the CDR3 is TGTGCCTGCCAGACGAGGAGCTCCTATAATTCACCCCTCCACTTT. Encoded protein: CACQTRSSYNSPLHF. The rearrangement links TRBV6-5 to TRBJ1-6; D remains ambiguous. The CDR3 spans 15 residues. Germline V gene data show CDR1 as MNHEY and CDR2 as SVGAGI. V was cut by 11 bases and J by 0 bases, with 14 bases left in between.

The chain is built from TRBV6-4 and TRBJ2-1; TRBD2 agrees at 9 bases. CDR1 is MRHNA and CDR2 is SNTAGT in the germline V gene. With V trimmed by 0 bases and J by 9 bases, 3 bases remained unmatched. There are 14 residues in the CDR3. CDR3: CASSDSWRGGEQFF. CDR3 DNA sequence: TGTGCCAGCAGTGACTCGTGGCGGGGGGGTGAGCAGTTCTTC.

This clone was seen more than once but under ten times. The CDR3, as DNA: TGCAGCGTTGACAGGCTAGCGGGCGGGACAGATACGCAGTATTTT. It encodes CSVDRLAGGTDTQYF. This chain connects TRBV29-1 to TRBJ2-3; the match to TRBD2 covers 8 bases. The germline V gene has CDR1 SQVTM and CDR2 ANQGSEA. This CDR3 region has 15 residues. Trimming took 3 bases from V and 3 from J; bases not matched to a gene: 8.

This clone has only one observation. This chain uses TRBV19 with TRBJ2-2, with D perhaps matching TRBD1 (6 bases). Germline V gene data show CDR1 as LNHDA and CDR2 as SQIVND (reference sequence). Trimming removed 5 bases at V and 0 bases at J, with 13 bases between. The CDR3 extends over 16 amino acids. The CDR3 DNA sequence: TGTGCCAGTAGTTTGTGGGGGCCACCGAACACCGGGGAGCTGTTTTTT. Translated, it gives CASSLWGPPNTGELFF.

V gene TRBV5-1 combines with J gene TRBJ2-5; D is uncertain. Trimming took off 0 bases at V and 2 bases at J, with 5 bases between the two ends. Germline CDR1 is SGHRS and CDR2 is YFSETQ. CDR3 length: 13 residues. CDR3 nucleotide sequence: TGCGCCAGCAGCTTGGTTCCGCAAGAGACCCAGTACTTC. Translating it yields CASSLVPQETQYF.

This clone appeared once. The CDR3 DNA reads TGCGCCAGCAGCACCCGGGACAGGGGAAGAGGGCACAATGAGCAGTTCTTC. Protein: CASSTRDRGRGHNEQFF. This chain uses TRBV5-1 with TRBJ2-1; 10 positions agree with TRBD1. CDR1 and CDR2 from the germline V gene are SGHRS and YFSETQ. This CDR3 contains 17 residues. V gave up 4 bases and J gave up 5 bases; unmatched junction bases: 12.

V usage is TRBV20-1 and J usage is TRBJ2-3; D may be TRBD2 (5 bases). Per the germline V gene, CDR1 is DFQATT and CDR2 is SNEGSKA (reference sequence). The CDR3 runs 10 residues. Between the trimmed V and J ends, which lost 6 bases and 7 bases, there was a span of 8 bases. The CDR3 here is CSASGNTQYF. Here the CDR3 DNA reads TGCAGTGCAAGCGGCAATACGCAGTATTTT.

The rearrangement joins TRBV5-1 to TRBJ1-2, with D possibly TRBD1 on 5 matching bases. The CDR3 is 14 amino acids. V lost 4 bases and J 6 bases, leaving 16 bases between the germline ends. Germline V gene sequence: CDR1 SGHRS, CDR2 YFSETQ. The CDR3 is CASSDRERGHGYTF. CDR3 in DNA: TGCGCCAGCAGCGACCGGGAGAGGGGCCATGGCTACACCTTC.

This sequence joins TRBV6-2 or TRBV6-3 and TRBJ1-1, with a tentative D call TRBD1 (5 bases). The V and J ends lost 3 bases and 2 bases respectively, with 10 bases between them. The CDR3 is made up of 14 amino acids. CDR1 and CDR2 from the germline V gene are MNHEY and SVGEGT. CDR3 region: CASSYRGENTEAFF. Here the CDR3 DNA reads TGTGCCAGCAGTTATCGGGGGGAAAACACTGAAGCTTTCTTT.

The rearrangement links TRBV12-3 or TRBV12-4 to TRBJ1-1; D perhaps matches TRBD1 (6 bases). The CDR3 contains 13 residues. The ends were cut back, 5 bases at V and 7 bases at J, with 14 bases in the middle. The DNA for the CDR3 is TGTGCCAGCAGTCCTCCCAGGGGTAGTGAAGCTTTCTTT. This sequence encodes CASSPPRGSEAFF.

The rearrangement joins TRBV11-2 to TRBJ2-2; 12 positions agree with TRBD2. Losses at the gene ends were 3 bases for V and 5 bases for J; bases not matched to a gene: 4. This CDR3 has 16 residues. CDR1 and CDR2 (germline): SGHAT, FQNNGV. The CDR3 region is CASSFRTSGDTGELFF. The CDR3, as DNA: TGTGCCAGCAGCTTTAGGACTAGCGGGGATACCGGGGAGCTGTTTTTT.

This clone was detected only once. The chain is built from TRBV5-1 and TRBJ1-2; D is undetermined. The V end lost 6 bases, the J end lost 6 bases, and 18 bases lay between the germline ends. CDR3 size: 14 residues. Germline loops: CDR1 SGHRS, CDR2 YFSETQ. In DNA form, the CDR3 reads TGCGCCAGCACCAACCCCACCGATTACAATGGCTACACCTTC. Translated: CASTNPTDYNGYTF.